This is a list of T cell receptor beta chains from one sample in a study of T cell repertoires and Cas9 in healthy adults. Profiling relied on immunoSEQ multiplex PCR, and the TCRdb table lists in-frame clones only, not all of them. This table has 22,000 or so clones, roughly 92% appearing once. The source material was CD4+ effector T cells (CD127+, CD25-, CD137-, CD154-) from PBMCs; culture status not recorded. The receptors stem from a human donor in good health. CDR3s include the opening cysteine and the closing phenylalanine or tryptophan. D genes are given only for firm matches. Clone size is stated in some rows and not others, as once, few, many or a class when expanded.

d_call: TRBD1
j_call: TRBJ2-3
v_call: TRBV6-4
clone_size: NA
cdr3_aa: CASSDSTGGADTQYF
cdr3_nt: TGTGCCAGCAGTGACTCGACAGGGGGCGCAGATACGCAGTATTTT

d_call: NA
j_call: TRBJ1-1
v_call: TRBV29-1
clone_size: NA
cdr3_aa: CSVEEGGEAFF
cdr3_nt: TGCAGCGTTGAGGAAGGAGGTGAAGCTTTCTTT

d_call: NA
j_call: TRBJ1-1
v_call: TRBV27
clone_size: NA
cdr3_aa: CASSLAGAEAFF
cdr3_nt: TGTGCCAGCAGTTTAGCGGGGGCTGAAGCTTTCTTT

d_call: NA
j_call: TRBJ1-5
v_call: TRBV18
clone_size: NA
cdr3_aa: CASSPVSVSNQPQHF
cdr3_nt: TGTGCCAGCTCACCAGTTTCAGTTAGCAATCAGCCCCAGCATTTT

d_call: NA
j_call: TRBJ1-1
v_call: TRBV27
clone_size: NA
cdr3_aa: CASSFAEEAFF
cdr3_nt: TGTGCCAGCAGTTTTGCGGAGGAAGCTTTCTTT

d_call: TRBD1
j_call: TRBJ2-5
v_call: TRBV13
clone_size: NA
cdr3_aa: CASSLEGPGTGIQETQYF
cdr3_nt: TGTGCCAGCAGCTTAGAAGGCCCCGGGACAGGGATACAAGAGACCCAGTACTTC

d_call: TRBD1
j_call: TRBJ2-7
v_call: TRBV6-1
clone_size: NA
cdr3_aa: CASSEKGTGGKFEQYF
cdr3_nt: TGTGCCAGCAGTGAAAAAGGGACAGGGGGCAAATTCGAGCAGTACTTC

d_call: TRBD1
j_call: TRBJ1-1
v_call: TRBV7-3
clone_size: NA
cdr3_aa: CASSGTGIMTEAFF
cdr3_nt: TGTGCCAGCAGCGGGACAGGGATAATGACTGAAGCTTTCTTT

d_call: NA
j_call: TRBJ2-4
v_call: TRBV7-2
clone_size: NA
cdr3_aa: CASTQAGNQNIQYF
cdr3_nt: TGTGCCAGCACCCAAGCGGGCAACCAAAACATTCAGTACTTC

d_call: NA
j_call: TRBJ1-4
v_call: TRBV6-5
clone_size: NA
cdr3_aa: CASSVGAGEKLFF
cdr3_nt: TGTGCCAGCAGTGTGGGTGCGGGTGAAAAACTGTTTTTT

d_call: NA
j_call: TRBJ2-4
v_call: TRBV19
clone_size: NA
cdr3_aa: CASSDGGAKNIQYF
cdr3_nt: TGTGCCAGTAGTGATGGCGGGGCCAAAAACATTCAGTACTTC

d_call: NA
j_call: TRBJ1-1
v_call: TRBV30
clone_size: NA
cdr3_aa: CAWSAENTEAFF
cdr3_nt: TGTGCCTGGAGTGCGGAGAACACTGAAGCTTTCTTT

d_call: TRBD2
j_call: TRBJ2-2
v_call: TRBV10-3
clone_size: NA
cdr3_aa: CAITKERGTGELFF
cdr3_nt: TGTGCCATCACCAAGGAGCGGGGCACCGGGGAGCTGTTTTTT

d_call: NA
j_call: TRBJ2-2
v_call: TRBV9
clone_size: NA
cdr3_aa: CASSLLASNTGELFF
cdr3_nt: TGTGCCAGCAGCCTCCTAGCGTCGAACACCGGGGAGCTGTTTTTT

d_call: TRBD1
j_call: TRBJ1-4
v_call: TRBV2
clone_size: NA
cdr3_aa: CASSEQGAREKLFF
cdr3_nt: TGTGCCAGCAGTGAACAGGGGGCACGTGAAAAACTGTTTTTT

d_call: NA
j_call: TRBJ2-3
v_call: TRBV2
clone_size: NA
cdr3_aa: CASSESDPDTQYF
cdr3_nt: TGTGCCAGCAGTGAAAGCGACCCAGATACGCAGTATTTT

d_call: NA
j_call: TRBJ2-1
v_call: TRBV7-2
clone_size: NA
cdr3_aa: CASSTGTSEQFF
cdr3_nt: TGTGCCAGCAGCACGGGGACCTCAGAGCAGTTCTTC

d_call: NA
j_call: TRBJ2-3
v_call: TRBV5-1
clone_size: NA
cdr3_aa: CASSLSLGTDTQYF
cdr3_nt: TGCGCCAGCAGCTTATCCCTCGGCACAGATACGCAGTATTTT

d_call: NA
j_call: TRBJ2-3
v_call: TRBV9
clone_size: NA
cdr3_aa: CASSVVQGDTQYF
cdr3_nt: TGTGCCAGCAGCGTCGTTCAGGGGGATACGCAGTATTTT

d_call: NA
j_call: TRBJ1-1
v_call: TRBV10-3
clone_size: NA
cdr3_aa: CASRRTENTEAFF
cdr3_nt: TGTGCCAGTCGCAGGACGGAGAACACTGAAGCTTTCTTT

d_call: NA
j_call: TRBJ2-5
v_call: TRBV5-1
clone_size: once
cdr3_aa: CASRNPVGETQYF
cdr3_nt: TGCGCCAGCAGGAATCCAGTGGGAGAGACCCAGTACTTC

d_call: TRBD1
j_call: TRBJ1-6
v_call: TRBV30
clone_size: NA
cdr3_aa: CAWRGTVNSPLHF
cdr3_nt: TGTGCCTGGAGGGGGACAGTTAATTCACCCCTCCACTTT

d_call: NA
j_call: TRBJ1-1
v_call: TRBV7-2
clone_size: NA
cdr3_aa: CASRLQTDTEAFF
cdr3_nt: TGTGCCAGCAGGCTTCAAACAGACACTGAAGCTTTCTTT

d_call: TRBD2
j_call: TRBJ2-5
v_call: TRBV9
clone_size: NA
cdr3_aa: CASSVTSGRETQYF
cdr3_nt: TGTGCCAGCAGCGTAACAAGCGGGAGAGAGACCCAGTACTTC

d_call: NA
j_call: TRBJ1-2
v_call: TRBV4-3
clone_size: NA
cdr3_aa: CASSQEGRNYGYTF
cdr3_nt: TGCGCCAGCAGCCAAGAAGGAAGGAACTATGGCTACACCTTC

d_call: NA
j_call: TRBJ2-2
v_call: TRBV6-5
clone_size: NA
cdr3_aa: CASSLQGSGELFF
cdr3_nt: TGTGCCAGCAGCCTACAGGGCTCCGGGGAGCTGTTTTTT

d_call: NA
j_call: TRBJ2-1
v_call: TRBV11-2
clone_size: once
cdr3_aa: CASSFLQGSPVDYEQFF
cdr3_nt: TGTGCCAGCAGCTTTCTTCAGGGGAGCCCTGTGGATTATGAGCAGTTCTTC

d_call: NA
j_call: TRBJ1-1
v_call: TRBV18
clone_size: NA
cdr3_aa: CASSPPGVRGEAFF
cdr3_nt: TGTGCCAGCTCACCACCCGGGGTTCGGGGCGAAGCTTTCTTT

d_call: NA
j_call: TRBJ2-5
v_call: TRBV5-5
clone_size: NA
cdr3_aa: CASSLAGGETQYF
cdr3_nt: TGTGCCAGCAGCTTGGCCGGGGGTGAGACCCAGTACTTC

d_call: NA
j_call: TRBJ2-2
v_call: TRBV27
clone_size: NA
cdr3_aa: CASSTRPRGGGELFF
cdr3_nt: TGTGCCAGCAGCACACGCCCTAGGGGGGGCGGGGAGCTGTTTTTT

d_call: NA
j_call: TRBJ2-2
v_call: TRBV19
clone_size: once
cdr3_aa: CASGGAADTGELFF
cdr3_nt: TGTGCCAGTGGGGGGGCGGCGGATACCGGGGAGCTGTTTTTT

d_call: NA
j_call: TRBJ1-2
v_call: TRBV19
clone_size: NA
cdr3_aa: CASQGPKNYGYTF
cdr3_nt: TGTGCCAGCCAGGGACCGAAGAACTATGGCTACACCTTC

d_call: NA
j_call: TRBJ1-3
v_call: TRBV29-1
clone_size: once
cdr3_aa: CSVSPGSSGNTIYF
cdr3_nt: TGCAGCGTTTCTCCAGGGTCGTCTGGAAACACCATATATTTT

d_call: NA
j_call: TRBJ2-1
v_call: TRBV11-3
clone_size: NA
cdr3_aa: CASSLGPSSYNEQFF
cdr3_nt: TGTGCCAGCAGCTTAGGGCCGAGCTCCTACAATGAGCAGTTCTTC

d_call: NA
j_call: TRBJ1-5
v_call: TRBV7-2
clone_size: NA
cdr3_aa: CASSQQGDQPQHF
cdr3_nt: TGTGCCAGCAGCCAACAGGGAGATCAGCCCCAGCATTTT

d_call: NA
j_call: TRBJ1-5
v_call: TRBV2
clone_size: NA
cdr3_aa: CASTGGGGQPQHF
cdr3_nt: TGTGCCTCGACGGGAGGTGGTGGTCAGCCCCAGCATTTT

d_call: NA
j_call: TRBJ1-2
v_call: TRBV7-3
clone_size: NA
cdr3_aa: CASSLYPKPQANYGYTF
cdr3_nt: TGTGCCAGCAGCTTATACCCTAAACCACAGGCTAACTATGGCTACACCTTC

d_call: NA
j_call: TRBJ2-3
v_call: TRBV10-3
clone_size: NA
cdr3_aa: CAISPIRDNTQYF
cdr3_nt: TGTGCCATCAGTCCTATCCGGGACAATACGCAGTATTTT

d_call: NA
j_call: TRBJ1-2
v_call: TRBV6-1
clone_size: NA
cdr3_aa: CASSELVGDGGYTF
cdr3_nt: TGTGCCAGCAGTGAGCTAGTGGGAGACGGGGGCTACACCTTC

d_call: NA
j_call: TRBJ1-1
v_call: TRBV9
clone_size: NA
cdr3_aa: CASSVDPDLNTEAFF
cdr3_nt: TGTGCCAGCAGCGTAGACCCAGATCTGAACACTGAAGCTTTCTTT

d_call: TRBD1
j_call: TRBJ2-3
v_call: TRBV4-2
clone_size: NA
cdr3_aa: CASSQDPEGATSTDTQYF
cdr3_nt: TGTGCCAGCAGCCAAGATCCCGAGGGGGCTACTAGCACAGATACGCAGTATTTT

d_call: NA
j_call: TRBJ1-2
v_call: TRBV4-2
clone_size: NA
cdr3_aa: CASSQAAAAGNYGYTF
cdr3_nt: TGTGCCAGCAGCCAGGCTGCAGCCGCGGGGAACTATGGCTACACCTTC

d_call: NA
j_call: TRBJ1-3
v_call: TRBV19
clone_size: NA
cdr3_aa: CASSTVSTGNTIYF
cdr3_nt: TGTGCCAGTAGTACGGTCTCCACTGGAAACACCATATATTTT

d_call: TRBD1
j_call: TRBJ2-5
v_call: TRBV7-2
clone_size: NA
cdr3_aa: CASSLMGQVETQYF
cdr3_nt: TGTGCCAGCAGCTTAATGGGACAGGTCGAGACCCAGTACTTC

d_call: NA
j_call: TRBJ1-1
v_call: TRBV19
clone_size: NA
cdr3_aa: CASSIRWNTEAFF
cdr3_nt: TGTGCCAGTAGTATACGGTGGAACACTGAAGCTTTCTTT

d_call: NA
j_call: TRBJ1-5
v_call: TRBV28
clone_size: NA
cdr3_aa: CASSTIQANQPQHF
cdr3_nt: TGTGCCAGCAGTACTATCCAGGCCAATCAGCCCCAGCATTTT

d_call: NA
j_call: TRBJ2-5
v_call: TRBV7-3
clone_size: once
cdr3_aa: CASSRQYQETQYF
cdr3_nt: TGTGCCAGCAGTCGACAGTACCAAGAGACCCAGTACTTC

d_call: NA
j_call: TRBJ2-3
v_call: TRBV19
clone_size: NA
cdr3_aa: CASSLSGTDTQYF
cdr3_nt: TGTGCCAGTAGTTTGTCGGGCACAGATACGCAGTATTTT

d_call: TRBD1
j_call: TRBJ1-6
v_call: TRBV19
clone_size: NA
cdr3_aa: CASTRTGVSGGIPLHF
cdr3_nt: TGTGCCAGTACCCGGACAGGCGTAAGCGGCGGTATACCCCTCCACTTT

d_call: NA
j_call: TRBJ1-2
v_call: TRBV7-2
clone_size: NA
cdr3_aa: CASSLMGAANYGYTF
cdr3_nt: TGTGCCAGCAGCTTAATGGGGGCCGCTAACTATGGCTACACCTTC

d_call: NA
j_call: TRBJ1-1
v_call: TRBV4-3
clone_size: NA
cdr3_aa: CASSQDRNTEAFF
cdr3_nt: TGCGCCAGCAGCCAAGACAGGAACACTGAAGCTTTCTTT

d_call: NA
j_call: TRBJ2-2
v_call: TRBV6-5
clone_size: NA
cdr3_aa: CASSYSFGSNTGELFF
cdr3_nt: TGTGCCAGCAGTTACTCCTTCGGATCTAACACCGGGGAGCTGTTTTTT

d_call: NA
j_call: TRBJ1-4
v_call: TRBV4-2
clone_size: NA
cdr3_aa: CASSQFEGIDPPEKLFF
cdr3_nt: TGTGCCAGCAGCCAGTTTGAGGGTATTGACCCCCCTGAAAAACTGTTTTTT

d_call: NA
j_call: TRBJ2-3
v_call: TRBV7-2
clone_size: NA
cdr3_aa: CASRPGLSTDTQYF
cdr3_nt: TGTGCCAGCAGGCCGGGACTGAGCACAGATACGCAGTATTTT

d_call: NA
j_call: TRBJ1-5
v_call: TRBV10-1
clone_size: NA
cdr3_aa: CASTRARNQPRHF
cdr3_nt: TGCGCCAGCACTAGGGCACGCAATCAGCCCCGGCATTTT